These T cell receptor beta chains were read from a single sample in a study of post-analysis software for immune sequencing data. TCRdb re-derived calls from the PCR reads in MiXCR, one entry per CDR3 protein. In the table there are fewer than 850,000 distinct CDR3 sequences, just under 30% of which are singletons. Sequences were obtained from blood. These receptors were obtained from a girl between 10 and 17 years old with multiple sclerosis. Each CDR3 is given with its conserved first and last residue.

v_gene	CDR3aa
TRBV9	CASSLTGGADTQYF
TRBV6-5	CASSYQGQGGYNEQFF
TRBV14	CASSQSFGGNEKLFF
TRBV4-1	CASSPKGQGPANEKLFF
TRBV6-5	CASSYSIATEAQHF
TRBV7-2	CASSLEGLRTDTQYF
TRBV15	CATSGGEYSNQPQHF
TRBV20-1	CSARAADTREQYF
TRBV20-1	CGTTSGFYNEQFF
TRBV5-6	CASSSLGQGFQETQYF
TRBV12-3/TRBV12-4	CASSFGQWTDTQYF
TRBV12-3/TRBV12-4	CASSQRGSGLFF
TRBV20-1	CSARTDKGHYGYTF
TRBV5-6	CASSFTGREQYF
TRBV7-2	CASSSRYEQFF
TRBV7-2	CASSLAEEETQYF
TRBV3-1	CASSQEWRGRETQYF